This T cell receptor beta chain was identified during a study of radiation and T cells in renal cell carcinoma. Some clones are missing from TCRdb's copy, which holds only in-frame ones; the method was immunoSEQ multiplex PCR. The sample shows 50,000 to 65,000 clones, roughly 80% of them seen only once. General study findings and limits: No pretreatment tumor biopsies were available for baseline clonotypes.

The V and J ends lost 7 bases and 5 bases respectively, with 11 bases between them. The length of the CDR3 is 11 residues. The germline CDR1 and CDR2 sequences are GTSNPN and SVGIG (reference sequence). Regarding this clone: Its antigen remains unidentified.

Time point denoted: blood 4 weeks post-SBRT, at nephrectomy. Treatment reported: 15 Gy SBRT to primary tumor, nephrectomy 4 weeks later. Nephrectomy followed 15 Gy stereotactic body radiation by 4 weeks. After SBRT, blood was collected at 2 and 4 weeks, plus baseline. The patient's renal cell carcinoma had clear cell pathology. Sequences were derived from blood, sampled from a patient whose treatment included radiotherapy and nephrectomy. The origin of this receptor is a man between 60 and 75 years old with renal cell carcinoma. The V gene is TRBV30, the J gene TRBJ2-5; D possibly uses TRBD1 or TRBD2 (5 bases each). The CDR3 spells CASRQRETQYF. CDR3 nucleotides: TGTGCCTCCAGACAGCGGGAGACCCAGTACTTC.